Presented here are 6 T cell receptor beta chains from one specimen sequenced in a study of vaccination and CD4 T cells after COVID-19. Stated treatment: roughly 11-day PBMC culture with coronavirus spike peptide pools or control peptides (ViraFEST assay). The Oncomine TCR Beta short-read assay was applied to DNA of cultured CD4+ T cells. TCRdb re-called the PCR reads with MiXCR, one entry per CDR3 protein. This table holds roughly 17,000 distinct CDR3 sequences, 23% found once. Their specific antigens are unknown. Sequences were obtained from cultured CD4+ T cells from blood. The source is a human donor with COVID-19.

This clonotype has a handful of counts. CDR3 DNA sequence: TGTGCCAGCAGTTACGGGGAGGGGTGGGGCACAGATACGCAGTATTTT. Translation gives CASSYGEGWGTDTQYF. The J gene is TRBJ2-3, the V gene TRBV6-5; 7 bases are shared with TRBD2. The V gene's germline CDR1 is MNHEY and CDR2 SVGAGI. This CDR3 contains 16 residues. After removal of 2 bases from V and 1 base from J, the junction contained 6 bases not matched to a gene.

This chain uses TRBV7-6 with TRBJ2-7; a weak D match, TRBD1 (6 bases). Germline CDR1 SGHVS, CDR2 FNYEAQ. The length of the CDR3 is 13 residues. V dropped 0 bases and J dropped 6 bases, with 9 bases sitting between them. The CDR3 here is CASSLARGSEQYF. The CDR3 bases are TGTGCCAGCAGCTTAGCCAGGGGAAGCGAGCAGTACTTC.

V gene TRBV28 combines with J gene TRBJ2-3; 7 bases match TRBD2. The CDR3 has 15 amino acids. The ends lost 2 bases at V and 2 bases at J; junction bases unmatched: 4. CDR1 is MDHEN and CDR2 is SYDVKM in the germline V gene. The CDR3 DNA sequence: TGTGCCAGCAGTTTACCCAGCGGGGCCACAGATACGCAGTATTTT. Protein product: CASSLPSGATDTQYF. Filled out from reference TRBV28 and TRBJ2-3, the complete variable domain reads DVKVTQSSRYLVKRTGEKVFLECVQDMDHENMFWYRQDPGLGLRLIYFSYDVKMKEKGDIPEGYSVSREKKERFSLILESASTNQTSMYLCASSLPSGATDTQYFGPGTRLTVL.

The rearrangement uses TRBV7-2 and TRBJ1-4; D call uncertain. The germline gives CDR1 SGHTA, CDR2 FQGNSA. This CDR3 comprises 17 residues. Trimming stripped 0 bases from V and 4 bases from J, with 15 bases between. The CDR3 nucleotides are TGTGCCAGCAGCTTAGCAGCGTCCAAATGGGATAATGAAAAACTGTTTTTT. Residues: CASSLAASKWDNEKLFF.

This clonotype has just a few counts. V and J are TRBV11-3 and TRBJ2-3, with TRBD2 matching over 8 bases. This CDR3 comprises 16 residues. Germline V lookup: CDR1 SGHNT, CDR2 YENEEA. With 2 bases clipped from V and 5 bases from J, the junction kept 9 bases outside the gene matches. The CDR3 reads CASSLIAGYSGDTQYF. The CDR3 coding sequence is TGTGCCAGCAGCTTAATAGCGGGGTACAGTGGAGATACGCAGTATTTT.

The chain uses TRBV6-2 or TRBV6-3 and TRBJ2-4; D gene ambiguous. This CDR3 spans 14 amino acids. Germline V gene lookup returns CDR1 MNHEY and CDR2 SVGEGT. V lost 4 bases to trimming and J lost 7 bases, with 14 bases between them. The CDR3 DNA follows: TGTGCCAGCAGTTCGGTCCCGGGTGCGAACATTCAGTACTTC. Its translation is CASSSVPGANIQYF.